A single TCR beta chain is shown here with its context. Its target is unknown. This CDR3 comprises 11 residues. V lost 6 bases and J lost 2, with 5 bases in between. The V gene's germline CDR1 is SGHKS and CDR2 YYEKEE (reference sequence). This entry is derived from a study of T cells in Graves' hyperthyroidism and ophthalmopathy. The blood sample predates any ophthalmopathy symptoms, coming from first hyperthyroidism diagnosis. The CDR3 regions of TCR beta were amplified from RNA transcripts. A set of HTBI primers served as the primers for a first-round RT-PCR of the TCR CDR3. A single record per CDR3 protein comes from TCRdb applying MiXCR to the multiplex PCR reads. The table shows hundreds of thousands of distinct CDR3 sequences, with 18% occurring only once. Broader study findings: Expanded thyroid clonotypes (above 0.001) were mostly also found in blood.

This sequence originates from a woman in her forties or fifties with Graves' hyperthyroidism that later progressed to Graves' ophthalmopathy. The gene calls are TRBV5-5 and TRBJ1-1; no clear D. The sample taken for sequencing was blood. CDR3 sequence: CASTINTEAFF. For the CDR3, the DNA is TGTGCCAGCACCATCAACACTGAAGCTTTCTTT.